This T cell receptor (beta chain) stems from a study of T cells in Graves' hyperthyroidism and ophthalmopathy. The wider study: Prior to any treatment, at the point of initial diagnosis, peripheral blood was collected.

Amplification of TCR beta CDR3 regions used RNA as the template. RT-PCR in the first round (using the HTBI primer set) targeted the TCR CDR3. TCRdb used MiXCR to reprocess the multiplex PCR reads, holding one entry per CDR3 protein. The repertoire has over 700,000 distinct CDR3 sequences, around a sixth of them found once; the top ten carry roughly 17%. When hyperthyroidism was first diagnosed, the blood sample was taken, preceding any ophthalmopathy symptoms. Trimming left V 1 base short and J 1 base short, with 8 bases between. This CDR3 contains 14 residues. This TCR derives from a woman aged 45-65 years with Graves' hyperthyroidism that later progressed to Graves' ophthalmopathy. Sequenced material: blood. The J gene is TRBJ2-7, the V gene TRBV12-3 or TRBV12-4, with no clear D. This chain's CDR3 is CASSLVRTSYEQYF. As DNA, the CDR3 is TGTGCCAGCAGTTTAGTCAGAACTTCCTACGAGCAGTACTTC.